Each of the 9 T cell receptor beta chains below was sequenced from the same sample in a study of T cell repertoires in aging, cancer and after chemotherapy (dated by TCRdb to between 2018 and 2020). TCR beta rearrangements were amplified from genomic DNA extracted from peripheral blood rather than from sorted cells or RNA. Sequencing relied on an Illumina MiSeq. Rearranged TRB sequences spanning V, D and J segments were amplified in a multiplex touch-down PCR with a mixed TRB-A/B primer pool. The public sequencing data were trimmed at Q25 with fastp and processed into clonotypes with MiXCR by TCRdb, which kept only in-frame beta chains. Each record represents a unique CDR3 protein, reported with the most common genes and DNA among its rows. A total of some 15,000 distinct CDR3 sequences appear in this sample, over 45% of them only once. 10% to 13% of the sample comes from the top ten. Material: blood. The receptors shown here come from a human donor in good health.

By share, this clonotype ranks as medium-sized. This chain joins TRBV19 and TRBJ2-6; D call uncertain. Germline CDR1 is LNHDA and CDR2 is SQIVND (reference sequence). V gave up 3 bases and J gave up 1 base, with 10 bases separating them. CDR3 size: 16 residues. The CDR3 DNA sequence: TGTGCCAGTAGTATGCACCTAGGATCTGGGGCCAACGTCCTGACTTTC. This translates into CASSMHLGSGANVLTF.

In this sample, this clonotype turned up a few times. The chain recombines TRBV18 with TRBJ2-7; D remains ambiguous. The CDR3 totals 14 residues. V was shortened by 2 bases and J by 0 bases, with 8 bases between the two germline ends. The germline V gene encodes CDR1 KGHSH and CDR2 LQKENI. In nucleotides, the CDR3 is TGTGCCAGCTCACCAGTAGGGTCCTCCTACGAGCAGTACTTC. It codes for CASSPVGSSYEQYF.

This chain joins TRBV29-1 and TRBJ1-1, with 7 bases that match TRBD1. Germline CDR1 and CDR2: SQVTM and ANQGSEA. Unmatched junction bases numbered 6, after V lost 4 bases and J lost 1 base. The length of the CDR3 is 14 residues. The DNA for the CDR3 is TGCAGCGTTGGGGGGACAGAAGGGAACACTGAAGCTTTCTTT. This translates into CSVGGTEGNTEAFF.

The V and J genes are TRBV27 and TRBJ2-5; D may be TRBD2 (7 bases). The CDR3 extends over 15 amino acids. V gave up 6 bases and J gave up 8 bases, with 22 bases separating them. Per the germline V gene, CDR1 is MNHEY and CDR2 is SMNVEV (reference sequence). CDR3: CASSYGGGGMNTQYF. The CDR3 nucleotides read TGTGCCAGCAGCTATGGGGGAGGGGGTATGAACACCCAGTACTTC.

This chain connects TRBV6-4 to TRBJ2-7, with 11 nucleotides matching TRBD2. Trimming removed 3 bases from V and 1 base from J; junction bases left unmatched: 2. CDR3 length: 15 amino acids. CDR1 and CDR2 from the germline V gene are MRHNA and SNTAGT. The chain's CDR3 is CASSDTSGSSYEQYF. DNA for the CDR3: TGTGCCAGCAGTGATACTAGCGGGAGTTCCTACGAGCAGTACTTC.

This clonotype was counted a few times. V is TRBV5-5 and J is TRBJ2-3; 9 bases line up with TRBD2. In germline, CDR1 is SGHKS, CDR2 YYEKEE (reference sequence). This CDR3 has 15 residues. V lost 2 bases, J lost 3 bases, and 4 bases stayed unmatched. CDR3 loop: CASSFAGGDTDTQYF. As DNA, the CDR3 is TGTGCCAGCAGCTTTGCGGGAGGGGATACAGATACGCAGTATTTT.

The V and J genes are TRBV30 and TRBJ1-5, with D unclear. The CDR3 loop spans 13 amino acids. The V and J ends lost 4 bases and 1 base respectively, with 8 bases between them. The germline V gene encodes CDR1 GTSNPN and CDR2 SVGIG (reference sequence). The CDR3 loop reads CAWNPESNQPQHF. CDR3 coding DNA: TGTGCCTGGAATCCTGAAAGCAATCAGCCCCAGCATTTT.

The V call is TRBV18, the J call TRBJ2-1, with D maybe TRBD2 (6 bases). The germline V gene has CDR1 KGHSH and CDR2 LQKENI. The CDR3 extends over 17 amino acids. Trimming removed 2 bases from V and 1 base from J, with 15 bases in between. Here the CDR3 reads CASSPWGEQTSYNEQFF. CDR3 sequence (DNA): TGTGCCAGCTCACCATGGGGGGAGCAGACTTCCTACAATGAGCAGTTCTTC.

By proportion, this clonotype is medium-sized. The rearrangement links TRBV19 to TRBJ2-3; possibly TRBD1 for D (6 bases). This CDR3 contains 11 residues. V was clipped by 8 bases and J by 5 bases, with 8 bases between them. The germline CDR1 and CDR2 sequences are LNHDA and SQIVND (reference sequence). CDR3: CASGGIDTQYF. The DNA of the CDR3 is TGTGCCAGTGGGGGCATAGATACGCAGTATTTT. Filled out from reference TRBV19 and TRBJ2-3, the complete variable domain reads DGGITQSPKYLFRKEGQNVTLSCEQNLNHDAMYWYRQDPGQGLRLIYYSQIVNDFQKGDIAEGYSVSREKKESFPLTVTSAQKNPTAFYLCASGGIDTQYFGPGTRLTVL.